The rows below give T cell receptor beta chains drawn from one sample of a study of blood T cells in healthy people across ages. TCRdb re-called the 5' RACE reads with MiXCR, one entry per CDR3 protein. The sample comprises hundreds of thousands of distinct CDR3 sequences, 55% to 75% of which are singletons, and roughly 22% rests with the top ten. The sequencing input was blood. These receptors were obtained from a young man in good health. CDR3s include the opening cysteine and the closing phenylalanine or tryptophan. D genes are given only for firm matches. Some rows mark clone size as missing; the rest say once, few, many or name a class of expanded clone.

J gene: TRBJ1-1
clone size: .
D gene: .
V gene: TRBV28
CDR3 protein: CATRTASGTEAFF
CDR3 DNA: TGTGCCACCCGTACGGCTAGTGGGACTGAAGCTTTCTTT

J gene: TRBJ2-3
clone size: few
D gene: .
V gene: TRBV20-1
CDR3 protein: CSARTASTDTQYF
CDR3 DNA: TGCAGTGCTAGGACGGCAAGCACAGATACGCAGTATTTT

J gene: TRBJ2-3
clone size: .
D gene: TRBD1
V gene: TRBV6-1
CDR3 protein: CASSERGQSTDTQYF
CDR3 DNA: TGTGCCAGCAGTGAACGGGGACAGAGCACAGATACGCAGTATTTT

J gene: TRBJ2-5
clone size: .
D gene: TRBD1
V gene: TRBV7-2
CDR3 protein: CASSLEGTGAKRETQYF
CDR3 DNA: TGTGCCAGCAGCTTAGAGGGGACAGGGGCGAAAAGAGAGACCCAGTACTTC

J gene: TRBJ2-3
clone size: .
D gene: TRBD2
V gene: TRBV7-2
CDR3 protein: CASSTRGLAASTDTQYF
CDR3 DNA: TGTGCCAGCAGCACTAGAGGACTAGCCGCTAGCACAGATACGCAGTATTTT

J gene: TRBJ2-1
clone size: .
D gene: .
V gene: TRBV12-3/TRBV12-4
CDR3 protein: CASSPGGPINEQFF
CDR3 DNA: TGTGCCAGCTCCCCTGGGGGGCCTATAAATGAGCAGTTCTTC

J gene: TRBJ1-2
clone size: .
D gene: .
V gene: TRBV7-9
CDR3 protein: CASSQPQGWDGYTF
CDR3 DNA: TGTGCCAGCAGCCAACCGCAGGGGTGGGATGGCTACACCTTC

J gene: TRBJ2-7
clone size: few
D gene: .
V gene: TRBV20-1
CDR3 protein: CSARDIGYYPWQYF
CDR3 DNA: TGCAGTGCTAGAGATATTGGGTACTACCCCTGGCAGTACTTC

J gene: TRBJ2-1
clone size: .
D gene: .
V gene: TRBV28
CDR3 protein: CARSLRGAGEQFF
CDR3 DNA: TGTGCCCGCAGTTTAAGGGGTGCGGGTGAGCAGTTCTTC

J gene: TRBJ2-7
clone size: .
D gene: TRBD2
V gene: TRBV7-2
CDR3 protein: CASSFRTGREGESEQYF
CDR3 DNA: TGTGCCAGCAGCTTCCGCACGGGGCGGGAGGGAGAAAGCGAGCAGTACTTC

J gene: TRBJ2-3
clone size: .
D gene: .
V gene: TRBV7-8
CDR3 protein: CASSFDYPTDTQYF
CDR3 DNA: TGTGCCAGCAGCTTCGACTACCCCACAGATACGCAGTATTTT

J gene: TRBJ2-5
clone size: few
D gene: TRBD1
V gene: TRBV29-1
CDR3 protein: CSVDRGLQTQYF
CDR3 DNA: TGCAGCGTTGACAGGGGGCTACAGACCCAGTACTTC

J gene: TRBJ1-6
clone size: .
D gene: TRBD1
V gene: TRBV19
CDR3 protein: CASSPRPGQKNSPLHF
CDR3 DNA: TGTGCCAGTAGTCCAAGACCGGGACAGAAAAATTCACCCCTCCACTTT

J gene: TRBJ2-7
clone size: .
D gene: TRBD2
V gene: TRBV6-1
CDR3 protein: CASSLAGGRPLVGSYEQYF
CDR3 DNA: TGTGCCAGCAGCCTAGCGGGGGGCAGGCCCTTAGTAGGCTCCTACGAGCAGTACTTC

J gene: TRBJ2-7
clone size: .
D gene: .
V gene: TRBV3-1
CDR3 protein: CASSQAGSEQYF
CDR3 DNA: TGTGCCAGCAGCCAAGCGGGGTCCGAGCAGTACTTC

J gene: TRBJ2-5
clone size: few
D gene: .
V gene: TRBV29-1
CDR3 protein: CSVELVLTVGEQYF
CDR3 DNA: TGCAGCGTTGAATTGGTACTTACCGTTGGAGAGCAGTACTTC

J gene: TRBJ2-1
clone size: .
D gene: .
V gene: TRBV15
CDR3 protein: CATSWRRRYYNEQFF
CDR3 DNA: TGTGCCACCAGCTGGAGGCGGCGGTACTACAATGAGCAGTTCTTC

J gene: TRBJ1-5
clone size: .
D gene: .
V gene: TRBV7-9
CDR3 protein: CASSGGKEGDQPQHF
CDR3 DNA: TGTGCCAGCAGCGGGGGAAAGGAAGGGGATCAGCCCCAGCATTTT

J gene: TRBJ2-7
clone size: .
D gene: TRBD2
V gene: TRBV20-1
CDR3 protein: CSARSGLAGDAYEQYF
CDR3 DNA: TGCAGTGCTAGATCCGGGCTAGCGGGAGATGCCTACGAGCAGTACTTC

J gene: TRBJ2-7
clone size: few
D gene: TRBD2
V gene: TRBV10-3
CDR3 protein: CAISVSGSDNEQYF
CDR3 DNA: TGTGCCATCAGTGTGAGCGGGAGTGATAACGAGCAGTACTTC

J gene: TRBJ2-1
clone size: .
D gene: .
V gene: TRBV20-1
CDR3 protein: CSAIRSVWDSYNEQFF
CDR3 DNA: TGCAGTGCTATACGCAGTGTGTGGGATTCCTACAATGAGCAGTTCTTC

J gene: TRBJ2-1
clone size: .
D gene: TRBD2
V gene: TRBV29-1
CDR3 protein: CSFGLGSYNEQFF
CDR3 DNA: TGCAGCTTCGGACTAGGCAGCTACAATGAGCAGTTCTTC

J gene: TRBJ2-3
clone size: .
D gene: .
V gene: TRBV6-5
CDR3 protein: CATGRVMSTDTQYF
CDR3 DNA: TGTGCCACAGGGCGGGTCATGAGCACAGATACGCAGTATTTT

J gene: TRBJ1-2
clone size: .
D gene: TRBD1
V gene: TRBV4-1
CDR3 protein: CASSQDPGTGREYGYTF
CDR3 DNA: TGCGCCAGCAGCCAAGACCCCGGGACAGGGCGGGAGTATGGCTACACCTTC

J gene: TRBJ2-1
clone size: once
D gene: .
V gene: TRBV5-1
CDR3 protein: CASSSWGRDILDEQFF
CDR3 DNA: TGCGCCAGCAGCAGTTGGGGAAGGGACATTTTAGATGAGCAGTTCTTC

J gene: TRBJ1-6
clone size: few
D gene: .
V gene: TRBV4-1
CDR3 protein: CASSQEDYLSSYNSPLHF
CDR3 DNA: TGCGCCAGCAGCCAAGAGGATTATTTGAGCTCCTATAATTCACCCCTCCACTTT

J gene: TRBJ2-7
clone size: .
D gene: .
V gene: TRBV6-1
CDR3 protein: CASRAAVGFEQYF
CDR3 DNA: TGTGCCAGCAGAGCTGCTGTGGGTTTCGAGCAGTACTTC

J gene: TRBJ2-7
clone size: .
D gene: .
V gene: TRBV20-1
CDR3 protein: CSAGANGFSYEQYF
CDR3 DNA: TGCAGTGCGGGAGCGAACGGGTTCTCCTACGAGCAGTACTTC

J gene: TRBJ1-5
clone size: .
D gene: .
V gene: TRBV6-6
CDR3 protein: CASRDTPSQPQHF
CDR3 DNA: TGTGCCAGCAGAGACACACCAAGTCAGCCCCAGCATTTT

J gene: TRBJ1-2
clone size: .
D gene: .
V gene: TRBV2
CDR3 protein: CASGGETYGYTF
CDR3 DNA: TGTGCCAGCGGAGGGGAAACCTATGGCTACACCTTC

J gene: TRBJ2-1
clone size: once
D gene: TRBD2
V gene: TRBV20-1
CDR3 protein: CSARGGTSGSSYNEQFF
CDR3 DNA: TGCAGTGCTAGAGGCGGGACTAGCGGGAGTTCCTACAATGAGCAGTTCTTC

J gene: TRBJ2-7
clone size: .
D gene: .
V gene: TRBV7-2
CDR3 protein: CASSFTSARDPSEQYF
CDR3 DNA: TGTGCCAGCAGCTTCACCTCGGCCAGGGATCCCTCCGAGCAGTACTTC

J gene: TRBJ2-7
clone size: few
D gene: .
V gene: TRBV6-4
CDR3 protein: CASSEVSGTHEQYF
CDR3 DNA: TGTGCCAGCAGTGAAGTATCGGGGACCCACGAGCAGTACTTC

J gene: TRBJ2-4
clone size: .
D gene: .
V gene: TRBV14
CDR3 protein: CASSQERADLAKNIQYF
CDR3 DNA: TGTGCCAGCAGCCAAGAAAGGGCGGATCTAGCCAAAAACATTCAGTACTTC

J gene: TRBJ2-1
clone size: .
D gene: TRBD2
V gene: TRBV29-1
CDR3 protein: CSVEGSMTSGPNEQFF
CDR3 DNA: TGCAGCGTTGAAGGTTCTATGACTAGCGGTCCCAATGAGCAGTTCTTC

J gene: TRBJ2-1
clone size: .
D gene: .
V gene: TRBV3-1
CDR3 protein: CASGWDDEQFF
CDR3 DNA: TGTGCCAGCGGCTGGGACGATGAGCAGTTCTTC

J gene: TRBJ2-5
clone size: .
D gene: TRBD2
V gene: TRBV7-2
CDR3 protein: CASSLVTSGRGSQETQYF
CDR3 DNA: TGTGCCAGCAGCTTAGTTACTAGCGGGAGGGGAAGCCAAGAGACCCAGTACTTC

J gene: TRBJ1-6
clone size: .
D gene: .
V gene: TRBV12-3/TRBV12-4
CDR3 protein: CASRGGFSPLHF
CDR3 DNA: TGTGCCAGCCGGGGGGGCTTTTCACCCCTCCACTTT

J gene: TRBJ1-2
clone size: .
D gene: TRBD1
V gene: TRBV7-9
CDR3 protein: CASTGQGGIGYTF
CDR3 DNA: TGTGCCAGCACCGGACAGGGCGGAATTGGCTACACCTTC

J gene: TRBJ2-5
clone size: few
D gene: .
V gene: TRBV6-5
CDR3 protein: CASSYGIQETQYF
CDR3 DNA: TGTGCCAGCAGTTACGGGATACAAGAGACCCAGTACTTC

J gene: TRBJ2-5
clone size: .
D gene: .
V gene: TRBV7-9
CDR3 protein: CASSLQKQETQYF
CDR3 DNA: TGTGCCAGCAGCTTACAGAAACAAGAGACCCAGTACTTC

J gene: TRBJ1-1
clone size: .
D gene: TRBD1
V gene: TRBV7-9
CDR3 protein: CASSLGGQEREAFF
CDR3 DNA: TGTGCCAGCAGCTTAGGGGGACAGGAGAGGGAAGCTTTCTTT

J gene: TRBJ2-1
clone size: .
D gene: .
V gene: TRBV7-9
CDR3 protein: CASSSRNYNEQFF
CDR3 DNA: TGTGCCAGCAGCTCGAGGAACTACAATGAGCAGTTCTTC

J gene: TRBJ2-7
clone size: once
D gene: .
V gene: TRBV6-6
CDR3 protein: CASSSPQTGRDEQYF
CDR3 DNA: TGTGCCAGCAGTTCACCCCAGACAGGGAGGGACGAGCAGTACTTC

J gene: TRBJ2-7
clone size: .
D gene: .
V gene: TRBV10-3
CDR3 protein: CAITFGQSYEQYF
CDR3 DNA: TGTGCCATTACTTTCGGACAGTCCTACGAGCAGTACTTC

J gene: TRBJ2-5
clone size: .
D gene: .
V gene: TRBV7-2
CDR3 protein: CASSLALAPETQYF
CDR3 DNA: TGTGCCAGCAGCTTAGCGCTGGCCCCGGAGACCCAGTACTTC

J gene: TRBJ1-2
clone size: few
D gene: TRBD1
V gene: TRBV20-1
CDR3 protein: CSAQDRGISNYGYTF
CDR3 DNA: TGCAGTGCTCAGGACAGGGGGATTTCTAACTATGGCTACACCTTC

J gene: TRBJ2-7
clone size: few
D gene: .
V gene: TRBV10-1
CDR3 protein: CASSEASSYEQYF
CDR3 DNA: TGCGCCAGCAGTGAGGCCAGTTCCTACGAGCAGTACTTC

J gene: TRBJ2-1
clone size: .
D gene: .
V gene: TRBV10-3
CDR3 protein: CATSDQGGASYNEQFF
CDR3 DNA: TGTGCCACCAGTGATCAAGGGGGGGCCTCCTACAATGAGCAGTTCTTC

J gene: TRBJ2-7
clone size: .
D gene: TRBD2
V gene: TRBV6-2/TRBV6-3
CDR3 protein: CASSDIQSGGAYEQYF
CDR3 DNA: TGTGCCAGCAGCGATATCCAATCGGGGGGAGCATACGAGCAGTACTTC

J gene: TRBJ2-1
clone size: .
D gene: .
V gene: TRBV20-1
CDR3 protein: CSACGVYNEQFF
CDR3 DNA: TGCAGTGCCTGCGGGGTTTACAATGAGCAGTTCTTC

J gene: TRBJ2-7
clone size: .
D gene: .
V gene: TRBV9
CDR3 protein: CASSGNSYEQYF
CDR3 DNA: TGTGCCAGCAGCGGGAACTCCTACGAGCAGTACTTC

J gene: TRBJ2-1
clone size: .
D gene: TRBD2
V gene: TRBV20-1
CDR3 protein: CSARAPEGLAGLSYNEQFF
CDR3 DNA: TGCAGTGCTAGAGCTCCCGAGGGACTAGCGGGACTTTCCTACAATGAGCAGTTCTTC

J gene: TRBJ2-1
clone size: few
D gene: .
V gene: TRBV13
CDR3 protein: CASSFNNHKFF
CDR3 DNA: TGTGCCAGCAGCTTCAATAATCACAAGTTCTTC

J gene: TRBJ2-3
clone size: .
D gene: .
V gene: TRBV11-3
CDR3 protein: CASSSRSGTTDTQYF
CDR3 DNA: TGTGCCAGCAGCTCCCGTAGTGGGACTACAGATACGCAGTATTTT